These 31 T cell receptor beta chains were sequenced from one sample in a study of T cells after yellow fever vaccination. From the 5' RACE reads, TCRdb called clonotypes with MiXCR, one entry per CDR3 protein. The sample records about 110,000 distinct CDR3 sequences, around 8.6% being singletons. Sequencing used CD8+ T cells sorted from PBMCs, obtained 45 days after the yellow fever booster vaccination. Source of these receptors: a man in his thirties or forties who received the YFV17D yellow fever vaccine.

This clonotype turned up a few times. The chain employs TRBV3-1 and TRBJ2-1; 9 nucleotides line up with TRBD2. The CDR3 spans 16 residues. Trimming removed 4 bases from V and 2 bases from J; junction bases left unmatched: 6. The germline V gene has CDR1 LGHDT and CDR2 YNNKEL (reference sequence). The CDR3: CASSRMRGGAYNEQFF. CDR3 sequence (DNA): TGTGCCAGCAGCCGTATGCGGGGGGGCGCCTACAATGAGCAGTTCTTC.

Many counts were recorded for this clonotype. This chain connects TRBV28 to TRBJ2-7; no reliable D call. V lost 5 bases, J lost 9 bases, and 11 bases lay in between. Germline CDR1 and CDR2: MDHEN and SYDVKM. This CDR3 has 11 residues. This CDR3 is CASSPDLGQYF. Here the CDR3 DNA reads TGTGCCAGCAGTCCCGACTTGGGGCAGTACTTC.

V usage is TRBV7-2 and J usage is TRBJ2-1; D is unclear. V lost 2 bases and J lost 0, with 8 bases in between. CDR1 and CDR2 from the germline V gene are SGHTA and FQGNSA. The CDR3 is 15 amino acids. The CDR3 here is CASSLIRFSYNEQFF. CDR3 nucleotides: TGTGCCAGCAGCTTAATAAGATTCTCCTACAATGAGCAGTTCTTC.

In its sample, this clonotype was seen many times. The chain combines TRBV13 with TRBJ2-2; D is ambiguous. Per germline, CDR1 PRHDT and CDR2 FYEKMQ (reference sequence). Trimming cost V 5 bases and J 3 bases, with 4 bases left between them. This CDR3 has 12 residues. The DNA of the CDR3 is TGTGCCAGCAGCCCCGACACCGGGGAGCTGTTTTTT. Translated, it gives CASSPDTGELFF.

The chain uses TRBV4-1 and TRBJ2-2; no reliable D call. This CDR3 is built from 14 residues. Germline V lookup: CDR1 MGHRA, CDR2 YSYEKL. Trimming took off 0 bases at V and 5 bases at J, with 7 bases between the two ends. CDR3 protein: CASSQEGATGELFF. For the CDR3, the DNA is TGCGCCAGCAGCCAAGAAGGTGCGACCGGGGAGCTGTTTTTT.

There are a few counts of this clonotype. The chain links TRBV4-3 to TRBJ1-1; D is unclear. The V gene's germline CDR1 is LGHNA and CDR2 YSLEER. V was cut by 0 bases and J by 11 bases, with 13 bases left in between. The CDR3 loop spans 13 amino acids. CDR3 loop: CASSQDPGLLAFF. CDR3 bases: TGCGCCAGCAGCCAAGACCCCGGCTTGTTGGCTTTCTTT.

This clonotype was recorded many times. The gene calls are TRBV5-1 and TRBJ2-1, with TRBD1 identical over 8 bases. The V gene's germline CDR1 is SGHRS and CDR2 YFSETQ. The CDR3 totals 12 residues. J was trimmed by 5 bases and V by 6 bases; bases with no gene match: 1. The CDR3 nucleotides read TGCGCCAGCAAGGGACAGGACAATGAGCAGTTCTTC. This gives the protein CASKGQDNEQFF.

The genes are TRBV20-1 and TRBJ2-5; 12 bases are a match to TRBD2. CDR1 is DFQATT, CDR2 SNEGSKA, per germline (reference sequence). Losses at the gene ends were 2 bases for V and 1 base for J; bases not matched to a gene: 2. The CDR3 is made up of 15 amino acids. CDR3 sequence (DNA): TGCAGTGCTAGACAGACTAGCGGGGGCCAAGAGACCCAGTACTTC. Encoded protein: CSARQTSGGQETQYF.

This clonotype showed up many times. Here the CDR3 DNA reads TGTGCCAGCAGAACCGGGGGGGACAATCAGCCCCAGCATTTT. Its protein is CASRTGGDNQPQHF. The chain uses TRBV12-3 or TRBV12-4 and TRBJ1-5; perhaps TRBD1 as D (5 bases). Trimming cost V 6 bases and J 3 bases, with 12 bases left between them. CDR3 length: 14 amino acids.

This clonotype was counted only a few times. The chain couples TRBV3-1 to TRBJ2-5; possible D gene TRBD1, 6 bases. V lost 4 bases to trimming and J lost 2 bases, with 17 bases between them. The CDR3 loop spans 16 amino acids. CDR1 and CDR2 from the germline V gene are LGHDT and YNNKEL (reference sequence). The CDR3 nucleotides are TGTGCCAGCAGCCGGGTAGGGACATCGGGACAAGAGACCCAGTACTTC. Amino acid sequence: CASSRVGTSGQETQYF.

This rearrangement joins TRBV7-2 to TRBJ2-5; 7 bases match TRBD2. This CDR3 region has 15 residues. V shed 2 bases, J shed 1 base, and the junction held 4 bases outside the gene matches. The germline V gene encodes CDR1 SGHTA and CDR2 FQGNSA. The CDR3: CASSLLAASQETQYF. Written as DNA, the CDR3 is TGTGCCAGCAGCTTACTAGCGGCATCCCAAGAGACCCAGTACTTC.

This clonotype was seen at least ten times. The V call is TRBV5-1, the J call TRBJ2-7, with D perhaps matching TRBD1 (6 bases). Deletions cut 0 bases from V and 3 bases from J, with 10 bases between. Looked up from germline, CDR1 is SGHRS and CDR2 is YFSETQ. The CDR3 length is 14 residues. CDR3 nucleotide sequence: TGCGCCAGCAGCTTGGCAGGGGAAAACTACGAGCAGTACTTC. It encodes CASSLAGENYEQYF.

This clonotype was picked up many times. The chain combines TRBV13 with TRBJ2-1; D remains ambiguous. Trimming stripped 5 bases from V and 10 bases from J, with 18 bases between. The CDR3 length is 14 residues. Germline loops: CDR1 PRHDT, CDR2 FYEKMQ (reference sequence). CDR3 region: CASSLNSDGHEQFF. DNA for the CDR3: TGTGCCAGCAGCCTCAACTCGGACGGTCACGAGCAGTTCTTC.

This clonotype was observed many times. The chain employs TRBV4-3 and TRBJ2-1, with a tentative D call TRBD2 (5 bases). The V end was cut by 0 bases, the J end by 5 bases, with 11 bases between. This CDR3 is built from 15 residues. The V gene's germline CDR1 is LGHNA and CDR2 YSLEER. The CDR3: CASSQDGGSHNEQFF. CDR3 coding DNA: TGCGCCAGCAGCCAAGATGGCGGGTCCCACAATGAGCAGTTCTTC.

This clonotype was detected ten times or more. V and J are TRBV20-1 and TRBJ2-1; TRBD2 is a possible D gene (7 bases). The V gene's germline CDR1 is DFQATT and CDR2 SNEGSKA (reference sequence). V dropped 6 bases and J dropped 6 bases, with 18 bases sitting between them. CDR3 size: 14 residues. The CDR3 DNA follows: TGCAGTGCCCCTAAGGGGGGGCGGGGCAATGAGCAGTTCTTC. This gives the protein CSAPKGGRGNEQFF.

This clonotype was counted ten times or more. This chain uses TRBV27 with TRBJ2-3, with D perhaps matching TRBD1 (6 bases). This CDR3 spans 15 amino acids. The germline V and J ends were trimmed by 3 bases and 1 base, with 11 bases remaining between them. Germline V gene sequence: CDR1 MNHEY, CDR2 SMNVEV (reference sequence). CDR3 region: CASSLWDTGTDTQYF. CDR3 in DNA: TGTGCCAGCAGTTTGTGGGACACGGGCACAGATACGCAGTATTTT.

The V gene is TRBV5-8, the J gene TRBJ2-7, with D possibly TRBD2 on 6 matching bases. Trimming took off 5 bases at V and 0 bases at J, with 18 bases between the two ends. Germline V lookup: CDR1 SGHTS, CDR2 YDEGEE. The length of the CDR3 is 16 residues. The CDR3: CASRPGRGNVSYEQYF. The CDR3 bases are TGTGCCAGCAGACCCGGACGCGGGAACGTCTCCTACGAGCAGTACTTC.

Many counts were recorded for this clonotype. This chain connects TRBV27 to TRBJ2-6; no clear D gene. This CDR3 is 15 amino acids long. V lost 10 bases and J lost 4, with 17 bases in between. Germline V gene lookup returns CDR1 MNHEY and CDR2 SMNVEV (reference sequence). The DNA for the CDR3 is TGTGCCACCCGGACGGCCTTGGAAGGGGCCAACGTCCTGACTTTC. Its protein is CATRTALEGANVLTF.

Turning to this clonotype: This clone may be a read error of a much larger clone one base away. The V call is TRBV27, the J call TRBJ2-3, with TRBD2 identical over 7 bases. CDR3 length equals 14 residues. J lost 3 bases, V lost 7 bases, and 7 bases had no gene match. CDR1 and CDR2 (germline): MNHEY, SMNVEV (reference sequence). The CDR3 DNA reads TGTGCCAGCACAGTGGGGGGGAGTACAGATACGCAGTATTTT. Encoded protein: CASTVGGSTDTQYF.

This clonotype was seen a few times. The chain combines TRBV7-9 with TRBJ2-7, with D possibly TRBD1 on 5 matching bases. The V gene lost 5 bases and the J gene lost 0 bases, with 14 bases spanning the gap. Germline loops: CDR1 SEHNR, CDR2 FQNEAQ (reference sequence). The CDR3 totals 15 residues. The CDR3 DNA reads as TGTGCCAGCAGCCCGCCCCAGGACATCTCCTACGAGCAGTACTTC. The encoded protein is CASSPPQDISYEQYF.

This clonotype has only a few counts. This rearrangement joins TRBV6-5 to TRBJ2-1; weak D call: TRBD1 (5 bases). Germline CDR1 reads MNHEY; CDR2 reads SVGAGI. V was pared by 6 bases and J by 8 bases, with 11 bases between. The CDR3 has 12 residues. The CDR3 sequence: CASSETVHEQFF. The CDR3 DNA reads TGTGCCAGCAGCGAGACAGTTCATGAGCAGTTCTTC.

This clonotype was counted many times. The J gene is TRBJ2-7, the V gene TRBV7-2; a possible D gene is TRBD1 (5 bases). V was pared by 5 bases and J by 4 bases, with 18 bases between. Germline lookup yields CDR1 SGHTA and CDR2 FQGNSA. This CDR3 has 15 amino acids. CDR3 sequence (DNA): TGTGCCAGCAGCCCCCGGTCCCAGGGCAAGTACGAGCAGTACTTC. This gives the protein CASSPRSQGKYEQYF.

The chain carries TRBV15 and TRBJ1-5, with TRBD1 matching over 9 bases. The V segment lost 1 base and the J segment 7 bases; nucleotides outside the gene matches: 2. CDR1 and CDR2 (germline): LNHNV, YYDKDF (reference sequence). CDR3 length equals 14 residues. This CDR3 is CATSRVGQGQPQHF. CDR3 sequence (DNA): TGTGCCACCAGCAGAGTGGGACAGGGACAGCCCCAGCATTTT.

This clonotype has a count of ten or more. CDR3 in DNA: TGCAGCGTTGAAGATTGGATAAGGCTAGCGGGCTTCACGGGTACGCAGTATTTT. Protein sequence: CSVEDWIRLAGFTGTQYF. The genes are TRBV29-1 and TRBJ2-3; 8 nucleotides agree with TRBD2. V trimming: 0 bases; J trimming: 8 bases; junction bases outside the gene matches: 19. The CDR3 spans 18 residues. In germline, CDR1 is SQVTM, CDR2 ANQGSEA.

The CDR3 region is CASSQGQGGYEQYF. As DNA, the CDR3 is TGTGCCAGCAGCCAGGGACAGGGGGGATACGAGCAGTACTTC. The genes are TRBV14 and TRBJ2-7, with 11 bases identical to TRBD1. The CDR3 totals 14 residues. Germline trimming cut 3 bases from V and 4 bases from J; bases unmatched to any gene: 2. Germline V gene sequence: CDR1 SGHDN, CDR2 FVKESK.

There are a few counts of this clonotype. Here the CDR3 reads CASTLGAGELFF. Written as DNA, the CDR3 is TGTGCCAGCACCCTGGGAGCCGGGGAGCTGTTTTTT. The chain uses TRBV7-9 and TRBJ2-2; D might be TRBD2 (5 bases). V was shortened by 7 bases and J by 6 bases, with 9 bases between the two germline ends. Germline CDR1 reads SEHNR; CDR2 reads FQNEAQ (reference sequence). CDR3 length: 12 amino acids.

A few counts support this clonotype. This chain joins TRBV12-5 and TRBJ1-5; 9 bases match TRBD1. Germline V lookup: CDR1 LGHNT, CDR2 FRNRAP. The length of the CDR3 is 13 residues. With V trimmed by 5 bases and J by 7 bases, 3 bases remained unmatched. The CDR3 DNA follows: TGTGCTAGTGGTCGGACAGGGGAGCAGCCCCAGCATTTT. Translated, it gives CASGRTGEQPQHF.

This clonotype was counted at least ten times. The chain employs TRBV19 and TRBJ2-5, with 8 bases matching TRBD1. This CDR3 has 14 amino acids. Germline V gene sequence: CDR1 LNHDA, CDR2 SQIVND (reference sequence). V shed 5 bases and J 4 bases; nucleotides not matched to a gene: 6. CDR3: CASSSGQGTETQYF. The CDR3 DNA reads as TGTGCCAGTAGTTCTGGACAGGGAACAGAGACCCAGTACTTC.

This clonotype was seen repeatedly, ten times or more. The V gene is TRBV19, the J gene TRBJ2-1; 7 positions match TRBD2. The CDR3 has 14 amino acids. Per the germline V gene, CDR1 is LNHDA and CDR2 is SQIVND (reference sequence). V lost 6 bases to trimming and J lost 3 bases; unmatched junction nucleotides: 5. DNA for the CDR3: TGTGCCAGTAGAGTTCTAGCGGACTACAATGAGCAGTTCTTC. This sequence encodes CASRVLADYNEQFF. The whole variable domain, remainder taken from reference TRBV19 and TRBJ2-1, is DGGITQSPKYLFRKEGQNVTLSCEQNLNHDAMYWYRQDPGQGLRLIYYSQIVNDFQKGDIAEGYSVSREKKESFPLTVTSAQKNPTAFYLCASRVLADYNEQFFGPGTRLTVL.

Worth noting for this clonotype: A much larger clone is a single base away; this may be a read error. This chain joins TRBV5-1 and TRBJ2-7, with 10 positions matching TRBD1. The V gene's germline CDR1 is SGHRS and CDR2 YFSETQ. This CDR3 comprises 15 residues. The CDR3 DNA follows: TGCACCAGCAGCTTGGGGACAGGGGATCACTACGAGCAGTACTTC. Translation: CTSSLGTGDHYEQYF.

This clonotype was observed many times. The rearrangement links TRBV12-3 or TRBV12-4 to TRBJ1-2; TRBD1 matches at 9 bases. CDR3 size: 13 residues. Unmatched junction bases numbered 7, after V lost 6 bases and J lost 8 bases. This CDR3 is CASRHGTGQGYTF. CDR3 DNA: TGTGCCAGCAGGCACGGGACAGGGCAGGGCTACACCTTC.